The 30 T cell receptor beta chains below all came from one sample that was sequenced in a study of molecular identifiers for immune sequencing clone quantification. TCRdb used MiXCR to reprocess the PCR reads, holding one entry per CDR3 protein. The sample contains about 70,000 distinct CDR3 sequences, over 15% of which appear only once. Sequencing used naive CD8+ T cells from blood, with Jurkat cell RNA spiked in. Subset denoted: FACS-sorted CD8+CD4-CCR7+CD45RA+ naive T cells. All receptors derive from a human donor in good health. Some libraries in this study had Jurkat cell RNA spiked in.

This clonotype was seen a handful of times. The CDR3 reads CASSLQITGELFF. The DNA for the CDR3 is TGTGCCAGCAGCCTACAGATAACCGGGGAGCTGTTTTTT. The chain uses TRBV7-2 and TRBJ2-2; D not resolved. V was clipped by 5 bases and J by 5 bases, with 9 bases between them. This CDR3 region has 13 residues. Germline loops: CDR1 SGHTA, CDR2 FQGNSA.

This clonotype was counted many times. The chain employs TRBV6-5 and TRBJ1-1; 7 bases line up with TRBD1. Germline V CDR1 and CDR2: MNHEY, SVGAGI. This CDR3 contains 15 residues. The J segment lost 5 bases and the V segment lost 4 bases, leaving 10 bases of the junction unmatched. The CDR3 region has the DNA TGTGCCAGCAGTTCGGAACCGGGACAGCTGACTGAAGCTTTCTTT. Amino acid sequence: CASSSEPGQLTEAFF.

This clonotype came up many times. The chain has TRBV4-1 and TRBJ2-3; TRBD2 agrees at 8 bases. The V gene's germline CDR1 is MGHRA and CDR2 YSYEKL. The CDR3 loop spans 15 amino acids. V was pared by 8 bases and J by 0 bases, with 7 bases of the junction left unmatched. In DNA, the CDR3 is TGCGCCAGCGCCAGACTAGCGCTAAGCACAGATACGCAGTATTTT. Its translation: CASARLALSTDTQYF.

The chain uses TRBV11-2 and TRBJ1-5; no clear D. V lost 1 base, J lost 1 base, and 14 bases lay in between. Germline V lookup: CDR1 SGHAT, CDR2 FQNNGV. There are 17 residues in the CDR3. Here the CDR3 reads CASSLAVYEKSNQPQHF. As DNA, the CDR3 is TGTGCCAGCAGCTTAGCAGTATACGAAAAGAGCAATCAGCCCCAGCATTTT. The full variable domain, completed using reference TRBV11-2 and TRBJ1-5, is EAGVAQSPRYKIIEKRQSVAFWCNPISGHATLYWYQQILGQGPKLLIQFQNNGVVDDSQLPKDRFSAERLKGVDSTLKIQPAKLEDSAVYLCASSLAVYEKSNQPQHFGDGTRLSIL.

In the case of this clonotype: The junction and the germline gene differ at one end; a read error may be behind it. The V and J genes are TRBV12-5 and TRBJ1-3, with D uncertain. The CDR3 is made up of 17 amino acids. Germline lookup yields CDR1 LGHNT and CDR2 FRNRAP. The CDR3 DNA is TGTGCTAGTGGTTTGGTATGGGAGGGAGCCTCTGGAGACACCATATATTTT. Its translation: CASGLVWEGASGDTIYF.

Ten or more counts support this clonotype. This chain connects TRBV7-9 to TRBJ2-4; 9 nucleotides align to TRBD2. The V and J ends lost 5 bases and 7 bases, in that order; junction bases with no gene match: 9. Germline CDR1 reads SEHNR; CDR2 reads FQNEAQ (reference sequence). The CDR3 length is 15 residues. CDR3 bases: TGTGCCAGCAGCGGGGATAGCGGGAGCTACAACATTCAGTACTTC. Translated, it gives CASSGDSGSYNIQYF. Supplemented by reference TRBV7-9 and TRBJ2-4, the full variable domain reads DTGVSQNPRHKITKRGQNVTFRCDPISEHNRLYWYRQTLGQGPEFLTYFQNEAQLEKSRLLSDRFSAERPKGSFSTLEIQRTEQGDSAMYLCASSGDSGSYNIQYFGAGTRLSVL.

The V and J genes are TRBV29-1 and TRBJ2-1, with D possibly matching TRBD1 (5 bases). CDR3 size: 10 residues. Germline V gives CDR1 SQVTM, CDR2 ANQGSEA. Between the trimmed V and J ends, which lost 3 bases and 12 bases, there was a span of 9 bases. The CDR3 reads CSVDWQGQFF. DNA for the CDR3: TGCAGCGTTGACTGGCAGGGGCAGTTCTTC.

This clonotype has a count of ten or more. The rearrangement links TRBV5-4 to TRBJ2-6; 8 bases align to TRBD1. In germline, CDR1 is SGHNT, CDR2 YYREEE (reference sequence). The CDR3 spans 19 residues. The V gene end was trimmed by 3 bases and the J gene end by 0 bases; junction bases not matched to a gene: 11. This chain's CDR3 is CASSSSPGQVYSGANVLTF. CDR3 nucleotide sequence: TGTGCCAGCAGCTCGTCACCGGGACAGGTGTACTCTGGGGCCAACGTCCTGACTTTC. Looking up the rest from reference TRBV5-4 and TRBJ2-6 gives the full variable domain: ETGVTQSPTHLIKTRGQQVTLRCSSQSGHNTVSWYQQALGQGPQFIFQYYREEENGRGNFPPRFSGLQFPNYSSELNVNALELDDSALYLCASSSSPGQVYSGANVLTFGAGSRLTVL.

J is TRBJ2-1 and V is TRBV19, with 8 bases fitting TRBD2. Germline V lookup: CDR1 LNHDA, CDR2 SQIVND (reference sequence). V dropped 2 bases and J dropped 6; count of bases not matched to a gene: 12. The CDR3 is 17 residues long. The CDR3 here is CASSIMGMAGGVNEQFF. In DNA, the CDR3 is TGTGCCAGTAGTATAATGGGTATGGCGGGAGGAGTCAATGAGCAGTTCTTC.

Points on this clonotype: It may be a read error: a sequence one base away is much more abundant. This chain links TRBV2 with TRBJ2-5, with 7 bases aligning to TRBD2. The CDR3 has 13 residues. Per the germline V gene, CDR1 is SNHLY and CDR2 is FYNNEI. CDR3 residues: CASLKLATETLYF. The DNA for the CDR3 is TGTGCCAGCCTTAAACTAGCGACAGAGACCCTGTACTTC.

This clonotype occurred many times. CDR3 sequence: CASSYGVSYNEQFF. The CDR3 DNA sequence: TGTGCCAGCAGTTACGGGGTCTCCTACAATGAGCAGTTCTTC. The chain uses TRBV6-5 and TRBJ2-1; no clear D. CDR1 MNHEY and CDR2 SVGAGI come from the germline V gene. This CDR3 has 14 amino acids. The V and J ends lost 2 bases and 0 bases respectively, with 5 bases between them.

This clonotype was counted many times. The rearrangement joins TRBV7-9 to TRBJ2-2; no clear D. Trimming shortened V by 5 bases and J by 2 bases, and 3 bases separated the two germline ends. From germline, CDR1 is SEHNR and CDR2 FQNEAQ (reference sequence). The CDR3 is 12 residues long. CDR3 nucleotide sequence: TGTGCCAGCAGCCCTAACACCGGGGAGCTGTTTTTT. Its translation: CASSPNTGELFF. Full variable domain (remainder filled in from reference TRBV7-9 and TRBJ2-2): DTGVSQNPRHKITKRGQNVTFRCDPISEHNRLYWYRQTLGQGPEFLTYFQNEAQLEKSRLLSDRFSAERPKGSFSTLEIQRTEQGDSAMYLCASSPNTGELFFGEGSRLTVL.

This clonotype was counted ten times or more. The V call is TRBV4-2, the J call TRBJ2-7; D is uncertain. The V and J ends lost 5 bases and 5 bases respectively, with 13 bases between them. The CDR3 runs 13 residues. Germline loops: CDR1 LGHNA, CDR2 YNFKEQ. In DNA form, the CDR3 reads TGTGCCAGCAGCTCGAGCAGCGCGGACGAGCAGTACTTC. Translating gives CASSSSSADEQYF.

On this clonotype: Mismatch with germline at one junction end may stem from a read error. This chain connects TRBV2 to TRBJ2-5, with D possibly being TRBD1 (5 bases). The CDR3 totals 12 residues. Germline lookup yields CDR1 SNHLY and CDR2 FYNNEI. CDR3 residues: CASSEGQETRYF. CDR3 coding DNA: TGTGCCAGCAGTGAGGGGCAAGAGACCCGGTACTTC.

This clonotype was picked up many times. The chain carries TRBV5-4 and TRBJ2-1, with unresolved D. The ends were cut back, 4 bases at V and 0 bases at J, with 11 bases in the middle. The V gene's germline CDR1 is SGHNT and CDR2 YYREEE (reference sequence). The CDR3 has 15 amino acids. CDR3 nucleotide sequence: TGTGCCAGCAGCCATTTTAAAAGCTCCTACAATGAGCAGTTCTTC. Protein: CASSHFKSSYNEQFF.

Concerning this clonotype: With a much larger clone just one base away, this may be a read error. The chain combines TRBV7-9 with TRBJ2-5; TRBD2 aligns across 8 bases. Germline V CDR1 and CDR2: SEHNR, FQNEAQ (reference sequence). The V segment lost 5 bases and the J segment 7 bases; nucleotides outside the gene matches: 15. The CDR3 is 16 residues long. CDR3 amino acids: CASSPSGSGMGGTQYF. The CDR3 nucleotides are TGTGCCAGCAGCCCATCGGGTAGCGGGATGGGAGGGACCCAGTACTTC. Filled out from reference TRBV7-9 and TRBJ2-5, the complete variable domain reads DTGVSQNPRHKITKRGQNVTFRCDPISEHNRLYWYRQTLGQGPEFLTYFQNEAQLEKSRLLSDRFSAERPKGSFSTLEIQRTEQGDSAMYLCASSPSGSGMGGTQYFGPGTRLLVL.

This clonotype came up many times. The genes are TRBV7-2 and TRBJ1-5, with 10 bases that match TRBD1. J lost 0 bases, V lost 4 bases, and 9 bases had no gene match. From germline, CDR1 is SGHTA and CDR2 FQGNSA. The CDR3 length is 18 residues. The CDR3 loop reads CASSYLGTGDLSNQPQHF. In nucleotides, the CDR3 is TGTGCCAGCAGCTACCTAGGGACAGGGGACCTTAGCAATCAGCCCCAGCATTTT.

This clonotype was detected many times. The chain is built from TRBV12-3 or TRBV12-4 and TRBJ2-5; TRBD1 agrees at 10 bases. V dropped 5 bases and J dropped 3; count of bases not matched to a gene: 6. The CDR3 length is 15 residues. In DNA form, the CDR3 reads TGTGCCAGCAGTCAACCGGGACAGGGGAAAGAGACCCAGTACTTC. Its translation is CASSQPGQGKETQYF.

In its sample, this clonotype was seen many times. The chain has TRBV4-1 and TRBJ1-2, with 7 bases that match TRBD1. Germline V gives CDR1 MGHRA, CDR2 YSYEKL. The trim removed 4 bases at V and 7 bases at J, leaving 6 bases unmatched. This CDR3 is built from 13 residues. DNA for the CDR3: TGCGCCAGCAGCCTACAGGGGAAGGCTGGCTACACCTTC. Its translation is CASSLQGKAGYTF.

This clonotype was counted many times. The rearrangement links TRBV2 to TRBJ2-1; D call uncertain. The V and J ends lost 0 bases and 8 bases respectively, with 8 bases between them. The CDR3 covers 13 residues. Germline CDR1 is SNHLY and CDR2 is FYNNEI. DNA of the CDR3: TGTGCCAGCAGTGAAGCCTTTAGAGATGAGCAGTTCTTC. Translation: CASSEAFRDEQFF.

This clonotype has at least ten counts. The V and J genes are TRBV27 and TRBJ2-2, with D hard to call. The CDR3 spans 14 residues. Germline V gene sequence: CDR1 MNHEY, CDR2 SMNVEV (reference sequence). V lost 1 base to trimming and J lost 2 bases, with 5 bases between them. As DNA, the CDR3 is TGTGCCAGCAGTTTATGGGGAAACACCGGGGAGCTGTTTTTT. This encodes CASSLWGNTGELFF.

This clonotype was seen a few times. CDR3: CASSFMGAGGSSYEQFF. The CDR3 DNA reads TGTGCCAGCAGTTTTATGGGTGCGGGAGGAAGCAGCTATGAGCAGTTCTTC. V usage is TRBV12-3 or TRBV12-4 and J usage is TRBJ2-1; 8 bases are shared with TRBD2. The trim removed 3 bases at V and 8 bases at J, leaving 15 bases unmatched. The CDR3 is made up of 17 amino acids.

The table lists this clonotype with many counts. V is TRBV9 and J is TRBJ2-2, with 7 bases fitting TRBD1. This CDR3 has 15 residues. Germline V gene data show CDR1 as SGDLS and CDR2 as YYNGEE. V was clipped by 4 bases and J by 4 bases; unmatched bases: 7. Here the CDR3 DNA reads TGTGCCAGCAGCCTAGGGGGACAGCTCACCGGGGAGCTGTTTTTT. It yields the protein CASSLGGQLTGELFF.

This clonotype was found many times. This chain uses TRBV7-8 with TRBJ2-3; 15 bases map to TRBD2. The J segment lost 5 bases and the V segment lost 2 bases, leaving 8 bases of the junction unmatched. CDR1 and CDR2 from the germline V gene are SGHVS and FQNEAQ. The CDR3 runs 18 residues. The CDR3, as DNA: TGTGCCAGCAGCTTATTTCCAGGACTAGCGGGAGGGCAAGATACGCAGTATTTT. Its translation: CASSLFPGLAGGQDTQYF.

Note on this clonotype: This may stem from a read error, because a much larger clone lies one nucleotide away. The V call is TRBV7-8, the J call TRBJ2-5; D call uncertain. CDR1 and CDR2 from the germline V gene are SGHVS and FQNEAQ. The CDR3 length is 15 residues. CDR3 region: CASGLGSFHEETQYF. As DNA, the CDR3 is TGTGCCAGCGGCTTAGGGTCGTTCCACGAGGAGACCCAGTACTTC.

This chain uses TRBV24-1 with TRBJ1-5, with D perhaps matching TRBD1 (6 bases). This CDR3 contains 14 residues. Trimming removed 4 bases from V and 8 bases from J, with 14 bases in between. Germline V gene lookup returns CDR1 KGHDR and CDR2 SFDVKD. CDR3: CATSEAPGTKPQHF. The CDR3 coding sequence is TGTGCCACCAGTGAGGCCCCGGGGACAAAGCCCCAGCATTTT.

There are many counts of this clonotype. The rearrangement uses TRBV30 and TRBJ2-1; D unclear. V was pared by 7 bases and J by 4 bases, with 14 bases between. Germline values: CDR1 GTSNPN, CDR2 SVGIG (reference sequence). This CDR3 spans 13 amino acids. The CDR3 DNA reads TGTGCCTCCGTTGAGTCCCATTACAATGAGCAGTTCTTC. Translation gives CASVESHYNEQFF.

This clonotype has a count of ten or more. The gene calls are TRBV19 and TRBJ2-1; D is ambiguous. Germline-derived CDR1 and CDR2 are LNHDA and SQIVND (reference sequence). This CDR3 has 12 amino acids. Trimming stripped 3 bases from V and 7 bases from J, with 7 bases between. CDR3 nucleotides: TGTGCCAGTAGTATCCCCGGGAATGAGCAGTTCTTC. Its translation is CASSIPGNEQFF.

This clonotype was seen many times. CDR3 DNA: TGTGCCAGCGGACTCCAGGGCACCGGGGAGCTGTTTTTT. Translation: CASGLQGTGELFF. The genes are TRBV6-2 or TRBV6-3 and TRBJ2-2, with D perhaps assigned TRBD1 or TRBD2 (5 bases each). This CDR3 is 13 amino acids long. Germline V gene data show CDR1 as MNHEY and CDR2 as SVGEGT. V lost 8 bases and J lost 4, with 11 bases in between.

In its sample, this clonotype was seen once. A read error may account for a junction end that differs from germline. The chain is built from TRBV11-3 and TRBJ2-5; 10 bases agree with TRBD2. Germline CDR1 is SGHNT and CDR2 is YENEEA. The length of the CDR3 is 17 residues. The CDR3 reads CASSLGLAEPGQGTQYF. CDR3 DNA sequence: TGTGCCAGCAGCCTCGGACTAGCGGAACCCGGCCAAGGGACCCAGTACTTC.